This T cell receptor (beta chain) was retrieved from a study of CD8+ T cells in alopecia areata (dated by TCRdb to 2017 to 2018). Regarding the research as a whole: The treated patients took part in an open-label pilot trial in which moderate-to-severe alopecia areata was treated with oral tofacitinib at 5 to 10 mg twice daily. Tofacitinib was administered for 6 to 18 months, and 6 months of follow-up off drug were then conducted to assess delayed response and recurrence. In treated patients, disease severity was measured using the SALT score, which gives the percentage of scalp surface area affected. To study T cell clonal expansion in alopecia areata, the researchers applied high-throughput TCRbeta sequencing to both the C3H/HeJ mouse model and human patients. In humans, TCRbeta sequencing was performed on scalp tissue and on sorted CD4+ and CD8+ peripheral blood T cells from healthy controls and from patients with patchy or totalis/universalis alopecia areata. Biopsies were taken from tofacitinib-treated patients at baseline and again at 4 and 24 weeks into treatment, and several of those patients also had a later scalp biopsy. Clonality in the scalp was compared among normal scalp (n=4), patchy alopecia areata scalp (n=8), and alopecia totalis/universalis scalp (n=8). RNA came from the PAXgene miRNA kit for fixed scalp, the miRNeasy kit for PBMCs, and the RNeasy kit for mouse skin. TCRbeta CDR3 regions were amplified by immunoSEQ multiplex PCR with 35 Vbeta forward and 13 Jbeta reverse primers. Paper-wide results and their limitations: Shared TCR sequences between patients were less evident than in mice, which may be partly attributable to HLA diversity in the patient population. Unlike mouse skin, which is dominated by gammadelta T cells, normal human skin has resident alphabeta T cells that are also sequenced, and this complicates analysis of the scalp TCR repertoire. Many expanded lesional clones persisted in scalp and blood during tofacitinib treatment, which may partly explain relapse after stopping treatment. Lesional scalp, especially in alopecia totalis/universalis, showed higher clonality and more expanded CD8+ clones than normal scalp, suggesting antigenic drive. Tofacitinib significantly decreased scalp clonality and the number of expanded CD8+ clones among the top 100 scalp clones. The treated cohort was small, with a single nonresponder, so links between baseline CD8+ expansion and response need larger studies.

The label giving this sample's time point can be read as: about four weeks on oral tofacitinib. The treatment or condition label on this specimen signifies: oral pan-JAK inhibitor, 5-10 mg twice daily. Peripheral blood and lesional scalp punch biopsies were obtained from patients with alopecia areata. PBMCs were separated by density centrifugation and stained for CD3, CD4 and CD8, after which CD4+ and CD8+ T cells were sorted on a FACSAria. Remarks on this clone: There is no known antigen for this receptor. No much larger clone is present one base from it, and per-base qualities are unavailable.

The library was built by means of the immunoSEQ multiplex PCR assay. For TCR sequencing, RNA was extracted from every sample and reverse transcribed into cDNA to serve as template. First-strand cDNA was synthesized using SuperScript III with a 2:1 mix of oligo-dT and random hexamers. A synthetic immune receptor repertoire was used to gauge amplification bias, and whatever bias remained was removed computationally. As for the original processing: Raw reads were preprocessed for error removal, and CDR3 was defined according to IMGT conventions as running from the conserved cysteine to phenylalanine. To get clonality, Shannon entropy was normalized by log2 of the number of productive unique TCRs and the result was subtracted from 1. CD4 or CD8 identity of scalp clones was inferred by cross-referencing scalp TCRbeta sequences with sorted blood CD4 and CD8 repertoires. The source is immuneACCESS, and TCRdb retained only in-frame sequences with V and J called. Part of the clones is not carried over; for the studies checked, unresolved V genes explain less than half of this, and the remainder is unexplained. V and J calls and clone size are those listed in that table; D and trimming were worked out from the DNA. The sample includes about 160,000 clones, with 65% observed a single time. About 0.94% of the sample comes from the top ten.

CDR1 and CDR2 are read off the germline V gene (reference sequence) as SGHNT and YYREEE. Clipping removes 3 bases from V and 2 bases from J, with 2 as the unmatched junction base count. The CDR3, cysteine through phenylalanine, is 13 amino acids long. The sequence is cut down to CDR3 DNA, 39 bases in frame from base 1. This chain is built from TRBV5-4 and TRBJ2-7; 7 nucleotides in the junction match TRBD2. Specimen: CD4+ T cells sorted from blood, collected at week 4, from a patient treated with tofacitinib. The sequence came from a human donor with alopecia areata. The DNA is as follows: TGTGCCAGCAGCTCAGGGACTACCTACGAGCAGTACTTC. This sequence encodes CASSSGTTYEQYF.